The 19 T cell receptor beta chains presented below share a single source sample, sequenced in a study of CD8 T cells in Susac syndrome. RNA in amounts of roughly 0.5 to 1 ug was reverse transcribed with random hexamers. TCRdb used MiXCR to reprocess the immunoSEQ multiplex PCR reads, holding one entry per CDR3 protein. The repertoire holds about 120,000 distinct CDR3 sequences, with roughly 94% as singletons. What was sequenced was CD4+ T cells from PBMCs. These receptors all stem from a human donor in good health.

This sequence joins TRBV3-1 and TRBJ1-2; possible D gene TRBD1, 6 bases. This CDR3 has 18 residues. The germline CDR1 and CDR2 sequences are LGHDT and YNNKEL (reference sequence). V was pared by 4 bases and J by 6 bases, with 27 bases between. CDR3 DNA: TGTGCCAGCAGCCCCAGCAGTCAAATACCCAGGGGAACAGATGGCTACACCTTC. Its translation is CASSPSSQIPRGTDGYTF.

The chain recombines TRBV19 with TRBJ2-1, with D maybe TRBD1 (6 bases). Per the germline V gene, CDR1 is LNHDA and CDR2 is SQIVND (reference sequence). The CDR3 is made up of 14 amino acids. With 7 bases removed from V and 6 bases from J, the gap between germline ends came to 16 bases. The CDR3 protein is CASTRDNLGNEQFF. As DNA, the CDR3 is TGTGCCAGTACAAGGGACAATTTGGGCAATGAGCAGTTCTTC.

CDR3 DNA: TGTGCCAGCAGTTACTCTACAGGCACCTATGGCTACACCTTC. Encoded protein: CASSYSTGTYGYTF. The chain combines TRBV6-5 with TRBJ1-2; D is possibly TRBD1 (5 bases). Germline loops: CDR1 MNHEY, CDR2 SVGAGI. Trimming stripped 0 bases from V and 4 bases from J, with 9 bases between. CDR3 length: 14 residues.

The chain couples TRBV6-6 to TRBJ1-5; tentatively, D is TRBD1 (6 bases). V was trimmed by 4 bases and J by 0 bases, leaving 13 bases between them. Germline V gene sequence: CDR1 MNHNY, CDR2 SVGAGI (reference sequence). This CDR3 spans 16 amino acids. CDR3 loop: CASSFEWTVSNQPQHF. DNA of the CDR3: TGTGCCAGCAGTTTTGAATGGACAGTTAGCAATCAGCCCCAGCATTTT.

This clonotype appeared a single time. Here the CDR3 reads CASSYMAKNIQYF. CDR3 bases: TGCGCCAGCAGTTATATGGCCAAAAACATTCAGTACTTC. V is TRBV5-1 and J is TRBJ2-4, with no clear D. The CDR3 has 13 amino acids. Trimming shortened V by 5 bases and J by 1 base, and 7 bases separated the two germline ends. CDR1 is SGHRS, CDR2 YFSETQ, per germline.

V usage is TRBV25-1 and J usage is TRBJ2-2; D uncertain. The CDR3 is 12 amino acids. Per the germline V gene, CDR1 is MGHDK and CDR2 is SYGVNS. Trimming stripped 6 bases from V and 1 base from J, with 3 bases between. CDR3 amino acids: CASRGNTGELFF. The CDR3 DNA reads as TGTGCCAGCAGAGGGAACACCGGGGAGCTGTTTTTT. Full variable domain (rest looked up from reference TRBV25-1 and TRBJ2-2): EADIYQTPRYLVIGTGKKITLECSQTMGHDKMYWYQQDPGMELHLIHYSYGVNSTEKGDLSSESTVSRIRTEHFPLTLESARPSHTSQYLCASRGNTGELFFGEGSRLTVL.

The J gene is TRBJ2-7, the V gene TRBV7-8; D possibly matches TRBD1 or TRBD2 (5 bases each). Germline V lookup: CDR1 SGHVS, CDR2 FQNEAQ. V dropped 3 bases and J dropped 1 base, with 13 bases sitting between them. The CDR3 is made up of 15 amino acids. The CDR3 DNA reads TGTGCCAGCAGCTTCGGAGAGGGGTATTCCTACGAGCAGTACTTC. This sequence encodes CASSFGEGYSYEQYF.

The chain has TRBV6-1 and TRBJ2-7; 8 positions agree with TRBD2. Germline CDR1 and CDR2: MNHNS and SASEGT. The CDR3 length is 15 residues. J gave up 5 bases and V 6 bases, and 12 bases lay outside the gene matches. CDR3 amino acids: CASRATSGGSNEQYF. The DNA for the CDR3 is TGTGCCAGCAGGGCCACTAGCGGAGGGAGTAACGAGCAGTACTTC.

V usage is TRBV12-3 or TRBV12-4 and J usage is TRBJ1-2; TRBD1 agrees at 9 bases. This CDR3 comprises 14 residues. Losses at the gene ends were 5 bases for V and 6 bases for J; bases not matched to a gene: 7. The CDR3 protein is CASSRQQGADGYTF. DNA of the CDR3: TGTGCCAGCAGTCGACAACAGGGGGCGGATGGCTACACCTTC.

The rearrangement joins TRBV3-1 to TRBJ2-2; D is unresolved. CDR1 is LGHDT, CDR2 YNNKEL, per germline (reference sequence). The CDR3 contains 13 residues. The V end lost 3 bases, the J end lost 0 bases, and 2 bases lay between the germline ends. This chain's CDR3 is CASSQTNTGELFF. The CDR3 coding sequence is TGTGCCAGCAGCCAGACGAACACCGGGGAGCTGTTTTTT.

CDR3 in DNA: TGTGCCAGCAGTGAGATCGTGACAGGGGGGTTAGACTACGAGCAGTACTTC. Translated, it gives CASSEIVTGGLDYEQYF. The genes are TRBV2 and TRBJ2-7; 9 bases match TRBD1. Per germline, CDR1 SNHLY and CDR2 FYNNEI. V dropped 3 bases and J dropped 3; count of bases not matched to a gene: 12. The CDR3 length is 17 residues.

The genes are TRBV19 and TRBJ2-5; no clear D gene. This CDR3 contains 13 residues. Deletions cut 3 bases from V and 3 bases from J, with 8 bases between. Looked up from germline, CDR1 is LNHDA and CDR2 is SQIVND (reference sequence). CDR3 nucleotide sequence: TGTGCCAGTAGTATTCCCTGGAAAGAGACCCAGTACTTC. This encodes CASSIPWKETQYF.

The CDR3 here is CASSFQGRWAKNIQYF. CDR3 DNA sequence: TGTGCCAGCAGCTTCCAGGGCAGGTGGGCCAAAAACATTCAGTACTTC. V usage is TRBV7-9 and J usage is TRBJ2-4; D perhaps matches TRBD1 (5 bases). With 3 bases removed from V and 1 base from J, the gap between germline ends came to 13 bases. Germline CDR1 SEHNR, CDR2 FQNEAQ (reference sequence). The length of the CDR3 is 16 residues.

This clonotype was counted once. CDR3 sequence reads: CASSGGGWGWQFF. CDR3 in DNA: TGTGCCAGCAGCGGAGGAGGGTGGGGGTGGCAGTTCTTC. The rearrangement links TRBV9 to TRBJ2-1, with D perhaps matching TRBD2 (6 bases). The CDR3 has 13 amino acids. The germline CDR1 and CDR2 sequences are SGDLS and YYNGEE. V lost 3 bases, J lost 12 bases, and 16 bases lay in between.

The J gene is TRBJ2-5, the V gene TRBV5-6; 15 bases map to TRBD2. There are 18 residues in the CDR3. Germline V gene data show CDR1 as SGHDT and CDR2 as YYEEEE. Trimming cost V 3 bases and J 1 base; bases outside gene matches: 7. The DNA for the CDR3 is TGTGCCAGCAGCTCCCCGGGACTAGCGGGAGGCCTCCAAGAGACCCAGTACTTC. Protein: CASSSPGLAGGLQETQYF.

V usage is TRBV29-1 and J usage is TRBJ1-1; D remains unclear. Deletions cut 4 bases from V and 7 bases from J, with 19 bases between. Germline V gives CDR1 SQVTM, CDR2 ANQGSEA. CDR3 length: 14 residues. The CDR3 loop reads CSVAPHLTNGEAFF. As DNA, the CDR3 is TGCAGCGTTGCCCCCCATCTGACAAACGGTGAAGCTTTCTTT.

This chain links TRBV12-3 or TRBV12-4 with TRBJ1-2, with D possibly matching TRBD1 (5 bases). The CDR3 has 12 residues. V was cut by 6 bases and J by 8 bases, with 13 bases left in between. The chain's CDR3 is CASSLGERGYTF. CDR3 sequence (DNA): TGTGCCAGCAGCCTAGGGGAGAGAGGCTACACCTTC.

V gene TRBV7-2 combines with J gene TRBJ2-7; 9 bases map to TRBD1. This CDR3 region has 16 residues. The ends lost 1 base at V and 5 bases at J; junction bases unmatched: 9. Germline V CDR1 and CDR2: SGHTA, FQGNSA. The CDR3 here is CASSLGRRTGAHEQYF. The CDR3 DNA follows: TGTGCCAGCAGCTTAGGGCGTAGGACAGGGGCCCACGAGCAGTACTTC.

The rearrangement uses TRBV9 and TRBJ2-5; no definite D call. The CDR3 has 15 amino acids. CDR1 is SGDLS, CDR2 YYNGEE, per germline. With 0 bases removed from V and 5 bases from J, the gap between germline ends came to 14 bases. The CDR3 DNA is TGTGCCAGCAGCGTAGGATCACGGGCGGAGGAGACCCAGTACTTC. Translating it yields CASSVGSRAEETQYF.